This T cell receptor beta chain emerged from a study of beta chain features in type 1 diabetes. Findings and caveats of the study: The study found moderately but significantly shorter TCRB CDR3s in all four CD4+ subsets of Type 1 diabetes patients.

This clone was observed a few times. Its antigen is unidentified. Germline-derived CDR1 and CDR2 are MGHRA and YSYEKL. V dropped 1 base and J dropped 4 bases, with 19 bases sitting between them. The CDR3 runs to 17 residues. The study reverse transcribed the entire isolated RNA, so it sequenced expressed TCRB transcripts. Assay: immunoSEQ multiplex PCR; the TCRdb copy retains only in-frame clones and omits some. The table has 600,000 or so clones, over 12% seen once. This sequence joins TRBV4-1 and TRBJ1-1; D uncertain. The sequenced sample was naive CD4+ T cells from blood. This TCR was recovered from a man younger than 35 with type 1 diabetes. DNA for the CDR3: TGCGCCAGCAGCCAAGGGACCGATAGGGAACCTCCCACTGAAGCTTTCTTT. It codes for CASSQGTDREPPTEAFF.